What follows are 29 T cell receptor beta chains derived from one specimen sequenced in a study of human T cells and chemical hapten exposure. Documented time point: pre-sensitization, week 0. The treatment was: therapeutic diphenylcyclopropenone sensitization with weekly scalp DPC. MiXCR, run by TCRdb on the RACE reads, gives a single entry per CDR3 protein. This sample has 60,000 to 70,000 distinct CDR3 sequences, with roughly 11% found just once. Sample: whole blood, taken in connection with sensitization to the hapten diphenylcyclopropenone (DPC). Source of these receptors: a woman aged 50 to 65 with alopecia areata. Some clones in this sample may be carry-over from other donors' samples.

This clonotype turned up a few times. CDR3 amino acids: CASGWTGHNQPQHF. CDR3 coding DNA: TGTGCCAGCGGATGGACAGGGCACAATCAGCCCCAGCATTTT. V is TRBV2 and J is TRBJ1-5, with 8 bases aligning to TRBD1. Germline-derived CDR1 and CDR2 are SNHLY and FYNNEI. J lost 3 bases, V lost 8 bases, and 6 bases had no gene match. The CDR3 has 14 residues.

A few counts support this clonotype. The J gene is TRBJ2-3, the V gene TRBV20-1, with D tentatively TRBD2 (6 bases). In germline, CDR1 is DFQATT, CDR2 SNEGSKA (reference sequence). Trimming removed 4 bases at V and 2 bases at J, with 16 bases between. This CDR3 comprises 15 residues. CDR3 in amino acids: CSAIPLADPTDTQYF. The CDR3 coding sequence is TGCAGTGCTATCCCTTTAGCGGACCCCACAGATACGCAGTATTTT.

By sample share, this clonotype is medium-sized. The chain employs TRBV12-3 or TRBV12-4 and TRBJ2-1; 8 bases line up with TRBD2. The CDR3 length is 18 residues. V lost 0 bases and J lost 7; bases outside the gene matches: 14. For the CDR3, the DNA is TGTGCCAGCAGTTTAGCGTCCGGGGGGGCCGGTCGGCGGAATGAGCAGTTCTTC. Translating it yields CASSLASGGAGRRNEQFF.

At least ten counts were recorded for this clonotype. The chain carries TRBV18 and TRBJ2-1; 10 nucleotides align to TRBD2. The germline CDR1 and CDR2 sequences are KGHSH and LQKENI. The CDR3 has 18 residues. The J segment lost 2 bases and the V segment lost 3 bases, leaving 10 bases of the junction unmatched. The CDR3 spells CASSPLPYSGGTYNEQFF. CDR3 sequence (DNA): TGTGCCAGCTCACCCCTTCCATATAGCGGGGGGACCTACAATGAGCAGTTCTTC.

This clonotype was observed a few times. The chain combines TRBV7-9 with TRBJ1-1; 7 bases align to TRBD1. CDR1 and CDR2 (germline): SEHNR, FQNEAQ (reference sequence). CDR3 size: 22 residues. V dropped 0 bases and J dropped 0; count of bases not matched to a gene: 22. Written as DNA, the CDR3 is TGTGCCAGCAGCTTAGCGCTGAAGATACAGGGGAGGGGTTATGTCATGAACACTGAAGCTTTCTTT. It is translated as CASSLALKIQGRGYVMNTEAFF. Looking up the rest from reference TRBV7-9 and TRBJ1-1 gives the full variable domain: DTGVSQNPRHKITKRGQNVTFRCDPISEHNRLYWYRQTLGQGPEFLTYFQNEAQLEKSRLLSDRFSAERPKGSFSTLEIQRTEQGDSAMYLCASSLALKIQGRGYVMNTEAFFGQGTRLTVV.

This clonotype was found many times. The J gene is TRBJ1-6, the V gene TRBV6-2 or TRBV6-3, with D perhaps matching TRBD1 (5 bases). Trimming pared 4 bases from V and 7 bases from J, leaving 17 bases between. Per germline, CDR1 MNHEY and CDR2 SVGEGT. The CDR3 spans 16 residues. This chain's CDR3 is CASSSRGGTANSPLHF. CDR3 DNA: TGTGCCAGCAGTTCGCGGGGAGGGACCGCAAATTCACCCCTCCACTTT.

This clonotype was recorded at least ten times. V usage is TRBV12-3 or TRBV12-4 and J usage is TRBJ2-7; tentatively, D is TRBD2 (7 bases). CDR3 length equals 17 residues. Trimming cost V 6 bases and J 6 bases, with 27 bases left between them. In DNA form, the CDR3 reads TGTGCCAGCAGCCATTCTAGGGGGGGCCGACTAGCCATCGAGCAGTACTTC. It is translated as CASSHSRGGRLAIEQYF.

The CDR3 DNA follows: TGTGCCAGCAGCCCCCGGGACAGGTCCTACGAGCAGTACTTC. Residues: CASSPRDRSYEQYF. The chain carries TRBV7-8 and TRBJ2-7, with 8 bases identical to TRBD1. The germline gives CDR1 SGHVS, CDR2 FQNEAQ. V trimming: 5 bases; J trimming: 1 base; junction bases outside the gene matches: 4. The CDR3 consists of 14 residues. Combining the CDR3 with reference TRBV7-8 and TRBJ2-7 gives the whole variable domain GAGVSQSPRYKVAKRGQDVALRCDPISGHVSLFWYQQALGQGPEFLTYFQNEAQLDKSGLPSDRFFAERPEGSVSTLKIQRTQQEDSAVYLCASSPRDRSYEQYFGPGTRLTVT.

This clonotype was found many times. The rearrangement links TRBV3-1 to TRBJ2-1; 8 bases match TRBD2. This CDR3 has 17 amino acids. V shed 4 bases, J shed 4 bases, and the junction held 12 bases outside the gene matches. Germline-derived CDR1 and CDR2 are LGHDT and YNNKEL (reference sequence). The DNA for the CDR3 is TGTGCCAGCAGCCTCCCCACGGCTAGCGGGCCATACAATGAGCAGTTCTTC. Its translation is CASSLPTASGPYNEQFF.

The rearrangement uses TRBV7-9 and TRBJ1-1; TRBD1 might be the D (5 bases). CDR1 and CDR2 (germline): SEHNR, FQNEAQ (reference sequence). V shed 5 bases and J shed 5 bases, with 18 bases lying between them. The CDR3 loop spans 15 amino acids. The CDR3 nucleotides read TGTGCCAGCAGCGTTCCGACAAGGGGCGGGACTGAAGCTTTCTTT. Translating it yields CASSVPTRGGTEAFF.

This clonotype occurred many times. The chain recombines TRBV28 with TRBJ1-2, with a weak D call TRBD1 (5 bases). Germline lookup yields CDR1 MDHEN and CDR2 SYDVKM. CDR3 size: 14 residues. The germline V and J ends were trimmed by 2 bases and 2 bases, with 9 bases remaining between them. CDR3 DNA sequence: TGTGCCAGCAGTTTAGGGCAGGGAAACTATGGCTACACCTTC. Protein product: CASSLGQGNYGYTF.

CDR3 residues: CASSPAPRTDTQYF. The CDR3 DNA reads as TGTGCCAGCAGTCCGGCTCCCCGCACAGATACGCAGTATTTT. This chain connects TRBV6-1 to TRBJ2-3; D is uncertain. This CDR3 comprises 14 residues. The V gene's germline CDR1 is MNHNS and CDR2 SASEGT. The ends were cut back, 5 bases at V and 1 base at J, with 10 bases in the middle.

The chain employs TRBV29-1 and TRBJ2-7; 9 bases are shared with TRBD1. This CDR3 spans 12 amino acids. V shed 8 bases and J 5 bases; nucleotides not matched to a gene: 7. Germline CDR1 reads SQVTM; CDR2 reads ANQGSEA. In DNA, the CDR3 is TGCAGCACTGGGGACAGGGCCCACGAGCAGTACTTC. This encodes CSTGDRAHEQYF.

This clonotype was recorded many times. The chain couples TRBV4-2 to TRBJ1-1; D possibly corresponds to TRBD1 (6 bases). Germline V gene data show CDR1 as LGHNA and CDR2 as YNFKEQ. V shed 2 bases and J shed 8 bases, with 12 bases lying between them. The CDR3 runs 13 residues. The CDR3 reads CASSQIQGGEAFF. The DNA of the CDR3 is TGTGCCAGCAGCCAAATACAGGGAGGGGAAGCTTTCTTT.

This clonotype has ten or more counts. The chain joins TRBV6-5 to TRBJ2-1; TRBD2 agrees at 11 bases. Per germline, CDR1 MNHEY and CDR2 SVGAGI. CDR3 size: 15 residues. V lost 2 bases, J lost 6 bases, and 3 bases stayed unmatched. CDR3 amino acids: CASSYGTSGFNEQFF. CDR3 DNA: TGTGCCAGCAGTTACGGGACTAGCGGCTTCAATGAGCAGTTCTTC.

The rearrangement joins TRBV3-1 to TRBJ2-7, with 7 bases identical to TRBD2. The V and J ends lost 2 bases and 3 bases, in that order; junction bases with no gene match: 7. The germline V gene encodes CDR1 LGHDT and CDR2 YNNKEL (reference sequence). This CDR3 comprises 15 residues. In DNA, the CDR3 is TGTGCCAGCAGCCAATCCGGGAGGCAGAACTACGAGCAGTACTTC. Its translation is CASSQSGRQNYEQYF.

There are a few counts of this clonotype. The CDR3 DNA reads as TGTGCCTGGGGGACGGATAGATACGAGCAGTACTTC. Its protein product is CAWGTDRYEQYF. The genes are TRBV30 and TRBJ2-7; TRBD1 or TRBD2 may be the D gene (5 bases each). The germline V gene encodes CDR1 GTSNPN and CDR2 SVGIG (reference sequence). The CDR3 totals 12 residues. V was clipped by 5 bases and J by 4 bases, with 12 bases between them.

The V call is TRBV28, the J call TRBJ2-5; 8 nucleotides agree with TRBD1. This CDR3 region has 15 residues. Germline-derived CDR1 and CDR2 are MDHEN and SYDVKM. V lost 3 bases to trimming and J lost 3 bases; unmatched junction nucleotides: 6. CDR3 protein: CASSFARTGKETQYF. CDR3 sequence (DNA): TGTGCCAGCAGTTTCGCGCGGACAGGGAAAGAGACCCAGTACTTC.

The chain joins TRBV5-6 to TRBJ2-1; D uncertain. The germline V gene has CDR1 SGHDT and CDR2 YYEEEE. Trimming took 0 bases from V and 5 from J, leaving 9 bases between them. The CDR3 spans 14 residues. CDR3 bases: TGTGCCAGCAGCTTGGCGCACAGTAACAATGAGCAGTTCTTC. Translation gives CASSLAHSNNEQFF. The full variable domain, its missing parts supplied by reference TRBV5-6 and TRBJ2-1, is DAGVTQSPTHLIKTRGQQVTLRCSPKSGHDTVSWYQQALGQGPQFIFQYYEEEERQRGNFPDRFSGHQFPNYSSELNVNALLLGDSALYLCASSLAHSNNEQFFGPGTRLTVL.

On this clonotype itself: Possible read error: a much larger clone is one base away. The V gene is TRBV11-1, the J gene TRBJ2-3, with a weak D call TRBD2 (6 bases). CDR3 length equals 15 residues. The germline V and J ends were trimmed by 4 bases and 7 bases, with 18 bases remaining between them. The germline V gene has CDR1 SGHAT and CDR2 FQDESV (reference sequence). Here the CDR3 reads CASSSRLGKANTQYF. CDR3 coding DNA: TGTGCCAGCAGCTCTAGACTAGGGAAAGCAAATACGCAGTATTTT.

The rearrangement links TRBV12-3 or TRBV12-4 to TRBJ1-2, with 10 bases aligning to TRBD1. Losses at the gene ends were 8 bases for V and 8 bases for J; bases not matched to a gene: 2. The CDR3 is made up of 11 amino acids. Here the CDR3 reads CASGDRGGYTF. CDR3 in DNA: TGTGCCAGCGGGGACAGGGGCGGCTACACCTTC.

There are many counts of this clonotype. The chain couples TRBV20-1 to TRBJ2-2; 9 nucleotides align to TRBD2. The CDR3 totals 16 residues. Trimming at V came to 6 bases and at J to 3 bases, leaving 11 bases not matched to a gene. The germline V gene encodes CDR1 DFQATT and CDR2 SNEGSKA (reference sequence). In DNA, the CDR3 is TGCAGTGCCCCGATGGCGGGACTAGCTCACACCGGGGAGCTGTTTTTT. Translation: CSAPMAGLAHTGELFF.

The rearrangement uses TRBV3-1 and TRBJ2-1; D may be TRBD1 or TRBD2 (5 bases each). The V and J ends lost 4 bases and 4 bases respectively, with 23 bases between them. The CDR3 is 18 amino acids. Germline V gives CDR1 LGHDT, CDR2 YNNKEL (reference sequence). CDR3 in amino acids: CASSPFGGGGSRYNEQFF. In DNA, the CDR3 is TGTGCCAGCAGCCCCTTTGGGGGTGGTGGCAGTCGGTACAATGAGCAGTTCTTC.

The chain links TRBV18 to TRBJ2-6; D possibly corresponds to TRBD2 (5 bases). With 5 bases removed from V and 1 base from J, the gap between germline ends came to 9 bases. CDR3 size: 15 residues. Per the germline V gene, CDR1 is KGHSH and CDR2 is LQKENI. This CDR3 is CASSSRVSGANVLTF. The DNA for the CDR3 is TGTGCCAGCTCATCGAGGGTATCTGGGGCCAACGTCCTGACTTTC.

As DNA, the CDR3 is TGTGCCAGCAGCCAAGAGAAGGGGGGACCGAACACCGGGGAGCTGTTTTTT. It is translated as CASSQEKGGPNTGELFF. The chain carries TRBV4-2 and TRBJ2-2; D tentatively fits TRBD1 or TRBD2 (6 bases each). V was clipped by 0 bases and J by 0 bases, with 11 bases between them. In germline, CDR1 is LGHNA, CDR2 YNFKEQ. The CDR3 consists of 17 residues.

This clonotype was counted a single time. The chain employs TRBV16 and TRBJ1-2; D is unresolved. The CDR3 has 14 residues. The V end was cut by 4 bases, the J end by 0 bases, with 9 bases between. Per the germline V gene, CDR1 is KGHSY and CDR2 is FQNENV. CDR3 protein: CASSLLQTNYGYTF. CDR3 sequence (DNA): TGTGCCAGCAGCCTACTACAGACTAACTATGGCTACACCTTC.

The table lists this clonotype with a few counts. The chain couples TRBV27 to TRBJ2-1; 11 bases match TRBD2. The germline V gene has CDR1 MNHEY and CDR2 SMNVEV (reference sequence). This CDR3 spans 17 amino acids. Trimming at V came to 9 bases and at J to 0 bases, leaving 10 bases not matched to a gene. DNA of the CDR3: TGTGCCAGTGGAACCTCTAGCGGGGGGAGCTCCTACAATGAGCAGTTCTTC. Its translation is CASGTSSGGSSYNEQFF.

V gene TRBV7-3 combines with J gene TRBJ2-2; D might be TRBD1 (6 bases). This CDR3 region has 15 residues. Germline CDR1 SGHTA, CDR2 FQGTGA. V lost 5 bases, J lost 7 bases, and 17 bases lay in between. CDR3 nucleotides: TGTGCCAGCAGCGTGGACAGCCCCGTGGTCGGGGAGCTGTTTTTT. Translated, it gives CASSVDSPVVGELFF. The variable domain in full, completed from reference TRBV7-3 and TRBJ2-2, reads GAGVSQTPSNKVTEKGKYVELRCDPISGHTALYWYRQSLGQGPEFLIYFQGTGAADDSGLPNDRFFAVRPEGSVSTLKIQRTERGDSAVYLCASSVDSPVVGELFFGEGSRLTVL.

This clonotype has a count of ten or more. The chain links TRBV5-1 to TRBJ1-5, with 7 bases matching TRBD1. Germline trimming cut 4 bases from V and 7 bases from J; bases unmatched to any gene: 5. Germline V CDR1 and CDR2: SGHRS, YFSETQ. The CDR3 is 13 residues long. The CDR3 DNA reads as TGCGCCAGCAGCCAGGGGGGAGCGCAGCCCCAGCATTTT. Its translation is CASSQGGAQPQHF.